The 24 T cell receptor beta chains in this list originate from one sample, sequenced in a study of blood T cell repertoires in COVID-19. The data were produced by immunoSEQ multiplex PCR, yet TCRdb's version contains in-frame clones alone and is incomplete. This sample yields hundreds of thousands of clones, of which roughly 84% are seen a single time; around 0.96% belongs to the top ten. Sample: peripheral blood. All receptors derive from a man in his forties or fifties with acute or convalescent COVID-19.

The chain employs TRBV7-9 and TRBJ1-5; 7 bases agree with TRBD1. Germline-derived CDR1 and CDR2 are SEHNR and FQNEAQ (reference sequence). This CDR3 contains 14 residues. Trimming cost V 5 bases and J 1 base; bases outside gene matches: 2. CDR3 sequence: CASSPRGSNQPQHF. Here the CDR3 DNA reads TGTGCCAGCAGCCCCAGGGGGAGCAATCAGCCCCAGCATTTT.

The chain recombines TRBV6-1 with TRBJ2-3; D is possibly TRBD2 (6 bases). CDR1 is MNHNS, CDR2 SASEGT, per germline. V was cut by 4 bases and J by 4 bases, with 12 bases left in between. CDR3 length: 14 residues. CDR3 in DNA: TGTGCCAGCAGTGGAAGCCTAGCGCCAGATACGCAGTATTTT. This translates into CASSGSLAPDTQYF.

This chain connects TRBV4-1 to TRBJ2-3; D uncertain. V shed 0 bases and J shed 4 bases, with 17 bases lying between them. Germline V gene sequence: CDR1 MGHRA, CDR2 YSYEKL. CDR3 length: 17 amino acids. The CDR3 sequence is CASSQDVLVKSADTQYF. Here the CDR3 DNA reads TGCGCCAGCAGCCAAGACGTGTTAGTAAAATCCGCAGATACGCAGTATTTT.

The CDR3 loop reads CASSPGPDGEQYF. CDR3 sequence (DNA): TGTGCCAGCTCACCGGGGCCAGATGGGGAGCAGTACTTC. This chain links TRBV18 with TRBJ2-7; possibly TRBD1 for D (5 bases). Per the germline V gene, CDR1 is KGHSH and CDR2 is LQKENI. V was pared by 3 bases and J by 7 bases, with 13 bases between. The CDR3 is 13 residues long.

J is TRBJ1-4 and V is TRBV30, with 7 nucleotides matching TRBD1. Germline V lookup: CDR1 GTSNPN, CDR2 SVGIG (reference sequence). V dropped 2 bases and J dropped 8; count of bases not matched to a gene: 8. The CDR3 contains 14 residues. CDR3 nucleotide sequence: TGTGCCTGGAGTCCAACAGGGGCACAAGAAAAACTGTTTTTT. Residues: CAWSPTGAQEKLFF.

In its sample, this clone was seen a few times. The chain employs TRBV23-1 and TRBJ1-6; TRBD1 matches at 8 bases. TRBV23-1 is placed among ORFs of uncertain function. Losses at the gene ends were 3 bases for V and 8 bases for J; bases not matched to a gene: 12. The CDR3 consists of 17 residues. The chain's CDR3 is CASSQGLRDRLHSPLHF. CDR3 sequence (DNA): TGCGCCAGCAGTCAGGGCCTTAGGGACAGGTTGCATTCACCCCTCCACTTT.

The chain employs TRBV27 and TRBJ1-2; 9 bases fit TRBD1. Trimming took 1 base from V and 8 from J; bases not matched to a gene: 5. The CDR3 is made up of 14 amino acids. Germline CDR1 is MNHEY and CDR2 is SMNVEV (reference sequence). The CDR3 here is CASSLFGTGLGYTF. The CDR3 coding sequence is TGTGCCAGCAGTTTATTCGGGACAGGGCTAGGCTACACCTTC.

The chain joins TRBV5-1 to TRBJ2-3, with 7 positions matching TRBD1. The CDR3 is 13 amino acids. The ends lost 3 bases at V and 8 bases at J; junction bases unmatched: 6. Germline V lookup: CDR1 SGHRS, CDR2 YFSETQ. This chain's CDR3 is CASSSSTGSTQYF. CDR3 nucleotide sequence: TGCGCCAGCAGCTCTTCGACAGGGTCTACGCAGTATTTT. The whole variable domain, filled in from reference TRBV5-1 and TRBJ2-3, reads KAGVTQTPRYLIKTRGQQVTLSCSPISGHRSVSWYQQTPGQGLQFLFEYFSETQRNKGNFPGRFSGRQFSNSRSEMNVSTLELGDSALYLCASSSSTGSTQYFGPGTRLTVL.

The chain is built from TRBV5-1 and TRBJ2-5, with 12 bases matching TRBD2. CDR3 length: 15 amino acids. The V gene end was trimmed by 0 bases and the J gene end by 5 bases; junction bases not matched to a gene: 2. Germline lookup yields CDR1 SGHRS and CDR2 YFSETQ. This chain's CDR3 is CASSLEGLAGETQYF. CDR3 sequence (DNA): TGCGCCAGCAGCTTGGAGGGACTAGCGGGTGAGACCCAGTACTTC.

The J gene is TRBJ2-7, the V gene TRBV6-1, with D perhaps matching TRBD1 (5 bases). Between the trimmed V and J ends, which lost 2 bases and 6 bases, there was a span of 11 bases. The CDR3 runs to 13 residues. Germline V gene data show CDR1 as MNHNS and CDR2 as SASEGT. The CDR3, as DNA: TGTGCCAGCAGTGAACCGGCAGGGCGCGAGCAGTACTTC. It yields the protein CASSEPAGREQYF.

The V call is TRBV2, the J call TRBJ2-1; 10 bases line up with TRBD2. CDR3 size: 16 residues. J was trimmed by 3 bases and V by 6 bases; bases with no gene match: 8. Germline loops: CDR1 SNHLY, CDR2 FYNNEI. CDR3 sequence: CASSNSLAGVYNEQFF. The CDR3 DNA reads TGTGCCAGCAGCAATTCGCTAGCGGGGGTCTACAATGAGCAGTTCTTC.

The chain carries TRBV3-1 (or the pseudogene TRBV3-2) and TRBJ1-5; 9 nucleotides line up with TRBD1. Germline V CDR1 and CDR2: LGHDT, YNNKEL (reference sequence). CDR3 size: 14 residues. Trimming took 5 bases from V and 1 from J; bases not matched to a gene: 0. The CDR3 nucleotides are TGTGCCAGCAGCGGACAGGGGAGCAATCAGCCCCAGCATTTT. This gives the protein CASSGQGSNQPQHF.

This chain joins TRBV2 and TRBJ1-5; 9 positions agree with TRBD1. The germline V gene encodes CDR1 SNHLY and CDR2 FYNNEI. CDR3 length: 15 amino acids. J lost 4 bases, V lost 6 bases, and 7 bases had no gene match. As DNA, the CDR3 is TGTGCCAGCAGCGCAGACAGGGGGGAGAATCAGCCCCAGCATTTT. The encoded protein is CASSADRGENQPQHF.

V usage is TRBV3-1 (or the pseudogene TRBV3-2) and J usage is TRBJ2-7; 10 bases are shared with TRBD1. The V and J ends lost 5 bases and 4 bases, in that order; junction bases with no gene match: 8. CDR3 size: 15 residues. Germline CDR1 is LGHDT and CDR2 is YNNKEL (reference sequence). The CDR3, as DNA: TGTGCCAGCAGCTCATCCCGGGACAGGGGTTACGAGCAGTACTTC. This translates into CASSSSRDRGYEQYF.

V usage is TRBV9 and J usage is TRBJ2-2; the D gene is possibly TRBD1 (5 bases). This CDR3 has 14 amino acids. Per germline, CDR1 SGDLS and CDR2 YYNGEE. Trimming removed 0 bases at V and 4 bases at J, with 7 bases between. Written as DNA, the CDR3 is TGTGCCAGCAGCGTAGCAGGGTTCACCGGGGAGCTGTTTTTT. It encodes CASSVAGFTGELFF.

This chain uses TRBV7-9 with TRBJ1-6; the D is unclear. The V gene's germline CDR1 is SEHNR and CDR2 FQNEAQ (reference sequence). The CDR3 consists of 14 residues. V lost 3 bases to trimming and J lost 5 bases, with 8 bases between them. CDR3: CASSFWADNSPLHF. DNA for the CDR3: TGTGCCAGCAGCTTCTGGGCAGATAATTCACCCCTCCACTTT.

This rearrangement joins TRBV15 to TRBJ2-6; D remains unclear. The germline V gene has CDR1 LNHNV and CDR2 YYDKDF (reference sequence). CDR3 size: 14 residues. The V end was cut by 3 bases, the J end by 2 bases, with 5 bases between. The CDR3, as DNA: TGTGCCACCAGCAGGAGAGCTGGGGCCAACGTCCTGACTTTC. Amino acids: CATSRRAGANVLTF.

The J gene is TRBJ1-2, the V gene TRBV5-1; 7 bases agree with TRBD1. The CDR3 runs 14 residues. Per germline, CDR1 SGHRS and CDR2 YFSETQ. Trimming at V came to 0 bases and at J to 8 bases, leaving 7 bases not matched to a gene. The chain's CDR3 is CASSLGQGERGYTF. CDR3 nucleotides: TGCGCCAGCAGCTTGGGACAGGGCGAGCGGGGCTACACCTTC.

The chain combines TRBV19 with TRBJ1-5; TRBD1 is a possible D gene (5 bases). In germline, CDR1 is LNHDA, CDR2 SQIVND (reference sequence). The CDR3 contains 15 residues. Trimming took 3 bases from V and 4 from J, leaving 13 bases between them. The CDR3 nucleotides are TGTGCCAGTAGTATCGGCCAGGGAGGGAATCAGCCCCAGCATTTT. This sequence encodes CASSIGQGGNQPQHF.

The chain combines TRBV4-3 with TRBJ2-1, with unresolved D. Deletions cut 0 bases from V and 0 bases from J, with 9 bases between. The CDR3 runs 16 residues. Germline CDR1 reads LGHNA; CDR2 reads YSLEER. The CDR3 sequence: CASSQEPVSSYNEQFF. In DNA form, the CDR3 reads TGCGCCAGCAGCCAAGAGCCGGTGAGCTCCTACAATGAGCAGTTCTTC.

This clone was detected only once. The rearrangement uses TRBV9 and TRBJ2-2; 7 nucleotides line up with TRBD1. V gave up 0 bases and J gave up 3 bases; unmatched junction bases: 5. Per germline, CDR1 SGDLS and CDR2 YYNGEE. This CDR3 region has 16 residues. This chain's CDR3 is CASSVARQGDTGELFF. CDR3 nucleotides: TGTGCCAGCAGCGTAGCTCGACAGGGCGACACCGGGGAGCTGTTTTTT.

The chain uses TRBV29-1 and TRBJ2-6; D unclear. Germline CDR1 SQVTM, CDR2 ANQGSEA. The CDR3 is made up of 14 amino acids. V was cut by 4 bases and J by 1 base, with 8 bases left in between. In nucleotides, the CDR3 is TGCAGCGTTGCTTACGGGTCTGGGGCCAACGTCCTGACTTTC. This sequence encodes CSVAYGSGANVLTF. Using reference TRBV29-1 and TRBJ2-6 for the parts outside the CDR3, the full variable domain is SAVISQKPSRDICQRGTSLTIQCQVDSQVTMMFWYRQQPGQSLTLIATANQGSEATYESGFVIDKFPISRPNLTFSTLTVSNMSPEDSSIYLCSVAYGSGANVLTFGAGSRLTVL.

The V and J genes are TRBV18 and TRBJ2-5; no clear D gene. Germline V gene lookup returns CDR1 KGHSH and CDR2 LQKENI. This CDR3 region has 12 residues. The V end lost 6 bases, the J end lost 4 bases, and 9 bases lay between the germline ends. The CDR3 loop reads CASSPSGETQYF. As DNA, the CDR3 is TGTGCCAGCTCCCCGAGTGGAGAGACCCAGTACTTC. Complete variable domain (other parts from reference TRBV18 and TRBJ2-5): NAGVMQNPRHLVRRRGQEARLRCSPMKGHSHVYWYRQLPEEGLKFMVYLQKENIIDESGMPKERFSAEFPKEGPSILRIQQVVRGDSAAYFCASSPSGETQYFGPGTRLLVL.

The chain is built from TRBV14 and TRBJ1-4, with D uncertain. The CDR3 is 15 amino acids. From germline, CDR1 is SGHDN and CDR2 FVKESK. V shed 2 bases and J shed 5 bases, with 12 bases lying between them. The CDR3 is CASSQRETLNEKLFF. The CDR3, as DNA: TGTGCCAGCAGCCAAAGGGAGACCCTGAATGAAAAACTGTTTTTT.